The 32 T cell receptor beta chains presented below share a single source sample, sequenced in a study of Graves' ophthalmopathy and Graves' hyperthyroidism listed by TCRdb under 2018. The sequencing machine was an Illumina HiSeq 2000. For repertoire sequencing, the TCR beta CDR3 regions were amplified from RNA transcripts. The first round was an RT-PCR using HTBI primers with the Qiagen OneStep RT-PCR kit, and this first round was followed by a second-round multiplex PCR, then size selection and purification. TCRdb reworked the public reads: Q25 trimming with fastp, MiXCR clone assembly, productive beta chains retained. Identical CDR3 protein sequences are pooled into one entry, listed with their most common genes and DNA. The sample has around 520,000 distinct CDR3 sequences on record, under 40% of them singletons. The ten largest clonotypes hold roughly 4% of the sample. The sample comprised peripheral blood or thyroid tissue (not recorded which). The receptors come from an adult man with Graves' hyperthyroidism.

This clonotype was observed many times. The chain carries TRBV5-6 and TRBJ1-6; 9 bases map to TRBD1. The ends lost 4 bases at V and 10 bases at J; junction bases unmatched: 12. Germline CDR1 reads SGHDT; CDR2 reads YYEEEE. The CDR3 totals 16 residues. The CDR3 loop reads CASSQSDRGYGSPLHF. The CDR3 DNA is TGTGCCAGCAGCCAGTCGGACAGGGGCTACGGATCACCCCTCCACTTT.

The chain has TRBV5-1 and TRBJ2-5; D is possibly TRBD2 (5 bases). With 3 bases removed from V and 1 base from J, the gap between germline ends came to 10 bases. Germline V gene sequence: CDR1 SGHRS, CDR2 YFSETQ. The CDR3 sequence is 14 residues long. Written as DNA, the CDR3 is TGCGCCAGCAGCTACGGACTCCTCCAAGAGACCCAGTACTTC. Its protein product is CASSYGLLQETQYF.

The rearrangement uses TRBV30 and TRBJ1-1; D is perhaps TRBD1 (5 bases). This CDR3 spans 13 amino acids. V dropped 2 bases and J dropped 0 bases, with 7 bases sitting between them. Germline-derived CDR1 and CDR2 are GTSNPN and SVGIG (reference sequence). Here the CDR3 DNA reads TGTGCCTGGAGTTTCAGGGTGAACACTGAAGCTTTCTTT. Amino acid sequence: CAWSFRVNTEAFF.

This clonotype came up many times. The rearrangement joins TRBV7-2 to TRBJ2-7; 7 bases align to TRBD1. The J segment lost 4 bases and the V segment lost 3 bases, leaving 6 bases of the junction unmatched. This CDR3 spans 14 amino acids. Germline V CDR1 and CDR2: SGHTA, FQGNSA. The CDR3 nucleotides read TGTGCCAGCAGCTTGAGGGGGCGCGGGTACGAGCAGTACTTC. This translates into CASSLRGRGYEQYF.

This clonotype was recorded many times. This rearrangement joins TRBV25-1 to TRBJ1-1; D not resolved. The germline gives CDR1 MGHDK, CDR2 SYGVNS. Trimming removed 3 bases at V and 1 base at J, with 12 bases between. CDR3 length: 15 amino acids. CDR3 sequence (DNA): TGTGCCAGCAGTGATACGGAGGGTCGGAACACTGAAGCTTTCTTT. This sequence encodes CASSDTEGRNTEAFF.

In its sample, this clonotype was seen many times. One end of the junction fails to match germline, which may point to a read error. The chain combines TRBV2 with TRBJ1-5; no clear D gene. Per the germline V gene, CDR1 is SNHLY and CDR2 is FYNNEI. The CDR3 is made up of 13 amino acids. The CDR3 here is CASRRDSNQPQHF. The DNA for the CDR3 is TGCGCCAGCAGACGGGATAGCAATCAGCCCCAGCATTTT.

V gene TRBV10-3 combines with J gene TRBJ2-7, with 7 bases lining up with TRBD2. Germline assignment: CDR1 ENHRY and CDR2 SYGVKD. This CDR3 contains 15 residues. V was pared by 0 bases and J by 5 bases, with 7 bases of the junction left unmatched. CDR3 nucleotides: TGTGCCATCAGTGAGTCTGGAGGGAGGGCGGACGAGCAGTACTTC. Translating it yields CAISESGGRADEQYF.

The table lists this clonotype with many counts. The CDR3 loop is CASSLGGSPSGYTF. For the CDR3, the DNA is TGTGCCAGCAGTTTGGGGGGTTCCCCCTCTGGCTACACCTTC. J is TRBJ1-2 and V is TRBV12-3 or TRBV12-4; possible D gene TRBD1, 5 bases. The CDR3 is made up of 14 amino acids. Trimming left V 3 bases short and J 7 bases short, with 15 bases between.

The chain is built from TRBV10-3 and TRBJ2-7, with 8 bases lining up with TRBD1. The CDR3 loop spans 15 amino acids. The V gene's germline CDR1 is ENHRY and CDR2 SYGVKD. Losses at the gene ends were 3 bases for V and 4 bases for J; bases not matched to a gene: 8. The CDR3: CAISDQGARSYEQYF. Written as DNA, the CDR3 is TGTGCCATCAGTGATCAGGGGGCGCGGTCATACGAGCAGTACTTC.

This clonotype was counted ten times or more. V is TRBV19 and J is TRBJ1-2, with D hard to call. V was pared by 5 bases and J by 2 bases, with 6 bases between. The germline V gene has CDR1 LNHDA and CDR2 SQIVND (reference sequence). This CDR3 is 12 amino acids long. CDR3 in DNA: TGTGCCAGTAGTGGCCGAAACTATGGCTACACCTTC. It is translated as CASSGRNYGYTF.

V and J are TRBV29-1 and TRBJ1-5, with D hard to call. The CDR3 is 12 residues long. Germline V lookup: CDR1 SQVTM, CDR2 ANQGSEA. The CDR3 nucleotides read TGCAGGGGCGGTAATAGCAATCAGCCCCAGCATTTT. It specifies CRGGNSNQPQHF.

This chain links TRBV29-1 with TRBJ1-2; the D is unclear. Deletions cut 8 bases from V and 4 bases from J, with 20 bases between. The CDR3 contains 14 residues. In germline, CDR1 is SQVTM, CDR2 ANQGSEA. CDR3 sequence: CSQDLSGRIYGYTF. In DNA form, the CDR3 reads TGCAGCCAAGATTTATCGGGGAGAATCTATGGCTACACCTTC. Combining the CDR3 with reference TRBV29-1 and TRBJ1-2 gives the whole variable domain SAVISQKPSRDICQRGTSLTIQCQVDSQVTMMFWYRQQPGQSLTLIATANQGSEATYESGFVIDKFPISRPNLTFSTLTVSNMSPEDSSIYLCSQDLSGRIYGYTFGSGTRLTVV.

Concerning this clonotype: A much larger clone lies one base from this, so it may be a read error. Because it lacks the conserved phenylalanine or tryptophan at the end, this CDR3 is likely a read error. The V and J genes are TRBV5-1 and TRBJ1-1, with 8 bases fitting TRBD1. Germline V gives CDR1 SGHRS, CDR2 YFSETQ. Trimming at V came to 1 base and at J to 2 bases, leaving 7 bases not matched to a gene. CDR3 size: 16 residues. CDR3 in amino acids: CASSLSGTGVNTEAFL. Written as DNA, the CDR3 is TGCGCCAGCAGCTTGTCGGGGACAGGAGTTAACACTGAAGCTTTCCTT.

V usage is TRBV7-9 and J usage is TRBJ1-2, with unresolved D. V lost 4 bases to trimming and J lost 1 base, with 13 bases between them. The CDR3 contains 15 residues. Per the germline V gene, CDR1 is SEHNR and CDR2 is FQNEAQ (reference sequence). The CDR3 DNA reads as TGTGCCAGCAGCTCCGGACGGCCCTTTAACTATGGCTACACCTTC. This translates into CASSSGRPFNYGYTF.

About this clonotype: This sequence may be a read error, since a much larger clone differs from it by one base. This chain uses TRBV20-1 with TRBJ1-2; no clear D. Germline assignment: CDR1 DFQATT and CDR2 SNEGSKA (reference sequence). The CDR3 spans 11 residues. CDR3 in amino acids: CSGRFQYGYTF. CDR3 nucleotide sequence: TGCAGTGGTAGATTTCAGTATGGCTACACCTTC.

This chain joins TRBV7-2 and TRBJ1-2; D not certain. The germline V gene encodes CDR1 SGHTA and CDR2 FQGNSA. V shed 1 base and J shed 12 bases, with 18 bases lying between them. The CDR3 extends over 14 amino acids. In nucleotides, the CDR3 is TGTGCCAGCAGCTTAGACGGAGGGTTCTCTGGAAACACCTTC. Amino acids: CASSLDGGFSGNTF.

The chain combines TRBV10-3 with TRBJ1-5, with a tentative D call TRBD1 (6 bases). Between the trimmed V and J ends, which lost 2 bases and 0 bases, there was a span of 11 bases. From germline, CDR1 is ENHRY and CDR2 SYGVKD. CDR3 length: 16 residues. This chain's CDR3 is CAISEGGAVSNQPQHF. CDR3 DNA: TGTGCCATCAGTGAGGGGGGGGCAGTTAGCAATCAGCCCCAGCATTTT.

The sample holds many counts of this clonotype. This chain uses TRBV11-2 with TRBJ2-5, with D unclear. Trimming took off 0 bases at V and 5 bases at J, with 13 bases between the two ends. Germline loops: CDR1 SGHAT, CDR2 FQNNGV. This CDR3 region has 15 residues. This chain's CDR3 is CASSLDEWAAETQYF. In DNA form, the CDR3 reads TGTGCCAGCAGCTTAGATGAATGGGCAGCGGAGACCCAGTACTTC. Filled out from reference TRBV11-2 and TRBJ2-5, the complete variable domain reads EAGVAQSPRYKIIEKRQSVAFWCNPISGHATLYWYQQILGQGPKLLIQFQNNGVVDDSQLPKDRFSAERLKGVDSTLKIQPAKLEDSAVYLCASSLDEWAAETQYFGPGTRLLVL.

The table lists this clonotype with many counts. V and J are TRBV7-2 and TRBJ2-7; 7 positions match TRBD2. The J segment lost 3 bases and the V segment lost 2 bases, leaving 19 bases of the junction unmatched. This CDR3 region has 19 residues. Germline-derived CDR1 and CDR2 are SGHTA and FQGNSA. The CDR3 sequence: CASSLTPLSGTVVHYEQYF. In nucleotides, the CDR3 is TGTGCCAGCAGCTTAACGCCCTTGAGCGGGACGGTCGTTCACTACGAGCAGTACTTC.

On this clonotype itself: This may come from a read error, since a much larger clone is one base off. CDR3 coding DNA: TGCAGCGTTGCTCCCAGGGGTTTGAACACTGGAGCTTTCTTT. Encoded protein: CSVAPRGLNTGAFF. The chain links TRBV29-1 to TRBJ1-1; D might be TRBD1 (6 bases). The CDR3 is made up of 14 amino acids. The germline gives CDR1 SQVTM, CDR2 ANQGSEA.

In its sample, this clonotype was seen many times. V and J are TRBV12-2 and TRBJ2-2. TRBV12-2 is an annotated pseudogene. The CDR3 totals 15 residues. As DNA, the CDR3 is TGTGCAAGTCGCTTACTACGACGTCAACGCGGGGAGCTGTTTTTT. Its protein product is CASRLLRRQRGELFF.

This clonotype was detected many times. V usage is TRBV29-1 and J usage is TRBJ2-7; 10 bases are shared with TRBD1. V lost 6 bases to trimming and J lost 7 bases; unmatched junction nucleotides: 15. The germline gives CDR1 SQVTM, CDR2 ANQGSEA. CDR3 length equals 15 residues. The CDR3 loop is CSVEKAGTGVGEQYF. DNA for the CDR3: TGCAGCGTCGAGAAGGCCGGGACAGGGGTCGGGGAGCAGTACTTC.

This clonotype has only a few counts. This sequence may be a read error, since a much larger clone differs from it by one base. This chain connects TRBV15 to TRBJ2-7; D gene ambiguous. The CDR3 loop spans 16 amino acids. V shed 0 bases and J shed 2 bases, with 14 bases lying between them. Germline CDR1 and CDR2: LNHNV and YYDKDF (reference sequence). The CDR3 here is CATSRDHRTHPYEQYF. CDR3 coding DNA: TGTGCCACCAGCAGAGATCACCGTACCCATCCCTACGAGCAGTACTTC.

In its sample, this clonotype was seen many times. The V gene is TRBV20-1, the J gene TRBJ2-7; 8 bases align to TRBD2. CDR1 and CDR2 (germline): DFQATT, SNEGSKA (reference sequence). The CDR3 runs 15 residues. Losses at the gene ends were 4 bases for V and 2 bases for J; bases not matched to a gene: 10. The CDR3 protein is CSATQSSGSPYEQYF. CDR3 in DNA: TGCAGTGCTACCCAAAGCAGCGGGAGCCCCTACGAGCAGTACTTC.

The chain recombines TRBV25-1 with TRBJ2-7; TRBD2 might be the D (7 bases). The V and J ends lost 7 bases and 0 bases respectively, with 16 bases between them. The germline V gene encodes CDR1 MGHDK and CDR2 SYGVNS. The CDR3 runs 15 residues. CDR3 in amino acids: CASTPGGQISYEQYF. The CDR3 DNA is TGTGCCAGCACCCCGGGAGGACAGATCTCCTACGAGCAGTACTTC.

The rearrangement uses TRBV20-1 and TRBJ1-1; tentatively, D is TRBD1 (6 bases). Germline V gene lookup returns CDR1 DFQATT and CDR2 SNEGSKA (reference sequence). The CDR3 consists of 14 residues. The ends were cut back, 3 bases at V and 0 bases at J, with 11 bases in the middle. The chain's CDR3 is CSASRRTVNTEAFF. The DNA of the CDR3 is TGCAGTGCTAGTCGTCGGACAGTGAACACTGAAGCTTTCTTT.

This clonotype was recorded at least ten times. DNA for the CDR3: TGTGCCAGCAGTAACAGTGGCACCGGGGAGCTGTTTTTT. Translated: CASSNSGTGELFF. This rearrangement joins TRBV6-5 to TRBJ2-2, with no clear D. This CDR3 has 13 residues. Germline values: CDR1 MNHEY, CDR2 SVGAGI. Trimming took 5 bases from V and 4 from J, leaving 8 bases between them.

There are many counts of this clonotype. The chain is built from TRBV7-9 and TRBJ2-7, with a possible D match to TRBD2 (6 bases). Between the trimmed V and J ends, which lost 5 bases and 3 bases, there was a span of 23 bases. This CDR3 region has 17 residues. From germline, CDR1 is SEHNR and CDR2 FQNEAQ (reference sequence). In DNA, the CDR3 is TGTGCCAGCAGCCATCCTCCCATTAGCGGAAAGCACTACGAGCAGTACTTC. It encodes CASSHPPISGKHYEQYF.

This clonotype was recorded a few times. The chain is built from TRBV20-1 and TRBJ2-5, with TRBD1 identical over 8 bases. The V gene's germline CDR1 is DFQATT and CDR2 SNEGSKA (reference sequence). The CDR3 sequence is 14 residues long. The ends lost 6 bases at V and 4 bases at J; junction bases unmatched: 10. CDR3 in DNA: TGCAGTGCCAAGTGGCAGGGGGCAGGAGAGACCCAGTACTTC. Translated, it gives CSAKWQGAGETQYF.

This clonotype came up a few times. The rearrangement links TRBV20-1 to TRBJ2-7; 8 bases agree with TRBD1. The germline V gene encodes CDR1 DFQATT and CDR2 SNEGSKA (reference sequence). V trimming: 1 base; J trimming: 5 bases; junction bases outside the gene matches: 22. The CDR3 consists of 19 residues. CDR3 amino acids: CSARVSGQGARTAGNEQYF. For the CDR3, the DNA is TGCAGTGCTAGAGTCTCGGGGCAGGGGGCGAGAACGGCTGGGAACGAGCAGTACTTC.

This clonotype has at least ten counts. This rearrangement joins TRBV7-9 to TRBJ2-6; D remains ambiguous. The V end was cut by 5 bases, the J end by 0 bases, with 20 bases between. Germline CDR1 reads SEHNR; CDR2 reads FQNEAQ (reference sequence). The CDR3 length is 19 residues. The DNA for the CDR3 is TGTGCCAGCAGCCCTAACTTGAGACAACCGACCTCTGGGGCCAACGTCCTGACTTTC. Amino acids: CASSPNLRQPTSGANVLTF.

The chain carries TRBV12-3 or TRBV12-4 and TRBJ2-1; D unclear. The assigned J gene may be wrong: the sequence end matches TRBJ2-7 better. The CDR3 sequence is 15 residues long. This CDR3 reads CASSLAPLAYNEQYF. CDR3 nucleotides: TGTGCCAGCAGTTTAGCCCCCCTGGCCTACAATGAGCAGTACTTC.